The 20 T cell receptor beta chains below come from one sample, sequenced in a study of cytomegalovirus exposure and HLA in healthy donors. The study ran its PCR with 60 Vbeta and 13 Jbeta primers. TCRdb's table, derived via immunoSEQ multiplex PCR, lists solely in-frame clones and lacks some. The sample records 89,000 or so clones, around 75% being singletons. Sequencing was performed on PBMCs. All receptors come from a man aged 18 to 29 in good health and CMV-seropositive.

In DNA, the CDR3 is TGCGCCAGCAGTGAAGGGACAGCGATGAACACTGAAGCTTTCTTT. Its translation is CASSEGTAMNTEAFF. The chain couples TRBV10-1 to TRBJ1-1; 7 bases fit TRBD1. The CDR3 totals 15 residues. Germline lookup yields CDR1 WNHNN and CDR2 SYGVQD (reference sequence). The V segment lost 3 bases and the J segment 0 bases; nucleotides outside the gene matches: 4.

This chain connects TRBV5-1 to TRBJ2-3; 7 bases agree with TRBD1. Trimming cost V 4 bases and J 1 base; bases outside gene matches: 12. Per the germline V gene, CDR1 is SGHRS and CDR2 is YFSETQ. The CDR3 covers 17 residues. The CDR3 region has the DNA TGCGCCAGCAGCCAGGGGGTGGGCAGACCTGGCACAGATACGCAGTATTTT. The encoded protein is CASSQGVGRPGTDTQYF. The full variable domain, its missing parts supplied by reference TRBV5-1 and TRBJ2-3, is KAGVTQTPRYLIKTRGQQVTLSCSPISGHRSVSWYQQTPGQGLQFLFEYFSETQRNKGNFPGRFSGRQFSNSRSEMNVSTLELGDSALYLCASSQGVGRPGTDTQYFGPGTRLTVL.

The rearrangement uses TRBV7-2 and TRBJ2-7; the D gene is possibly TRBD1 (6 bases). V was cut by 4 bases and J by 10 bases, with 17 bases left in between. The germline V gene encodes CDR1 SGHTA and CDR2 FQGNSA. The CDR3 runs to 13 residues. The CDR3 DNA sequence: TGTGCCAGCAGCTCAAGGTCGGCAGGGGAACAGTACTTC. This codes for CASSSRSAGEQYF. Full variable domain (outside the CDR3, taken from reference TRBV7-2 and TRBJ2-7): GAGVSQSPSNKVTEKGKDVELRCDPISGHTALYWYRQSLGQGLEFLIYFQGNSAPDKSGLPSDRFSAERTGGSVSTLTIQRTQQEDSAVYLCASSSRSAGEQYFGPGTRLTVT.

The rearrangement uses TRBV7-7 and TRBJ2-1, with TRBD2 matching over 8 bases. The CDR3 totals 14 residues. The germline V gene has CDR1 SSHAT and CDR2 FNYEAQ (reference sequence). V shed 5 bases, J shed 7 bases, and the junction held 7 bases outside the gene matches. CDR3 residues: CASSNGGAINEQFF. The CDR3 bases are TGTGCCAGCAGCAACGGGGGGGCCATAAATGAGCAGTTCTTC. The variable domain in full, completed from reference TRBV7-7 and TRBJ2-1, reads GAGVSQSPRYKVTKRGQDVTLRCDPISSHATLYWYQQALGQGPEFLTYFNYEAQPDKSGLPSDRFSAERPEGSISTLTIQRTEQRDSAMYRCASSNGGAINEQFFGPGTRLTVL.

V gene TRBV27 combines with J gene TRBJ1-5, with D unresolved. From germline, CDR1 is MNHEY and CDR2 SMNVEV (reference sequence). The CDR3 sequence is 17 residues long. V lost 5 bases and J lost 4, with 21 bases in between. The CDR3 nucleotides are TGTGCCAGCAGTCCAACTACAGTAGCGGGTGTTAATCAGCCCCAGCATTTT. This codes for CASSPTTVAGVNQPQHF.

V and J are TRBV15 and TRBJ1-2; a weak D match, TRBD1 (5 bases). The CDR3 has 13 residues. Germline assignment: CDR1 LNHNV and CDR2 YYDKDF (reference sequence). Trimming removed 5 bases at V and 7 bases at J, with 14 bases between. The CDR3: CATSYEGAAGYTF. CDR3 nucleotide sequence: TGTGCCACCAGCTACGAAGGGGCGGCTGGCTACACCTTC. The whole variable domain, filled in from reference TRBV15 and TRBJ1-2, reads DAMVIQNPRYQVTQFGKPVTLSCSQTLNHNVMYWYQQKSSQAPKLLFHYYDKDFNNEADTPDNFQSRRPNTSFCFLDIRSPGLGDTAMYLCATSYEGAAGYTFGSGTRLTVV.

This chain connects TRBV4-1 to TRBJ2-7; weak D call: TRBD1 (6 bases). With 1 base removed from V and 4 bases from J, the gap between germline ends came to 17 bases. The CDR3 covers 16 residues. CDR1 MGHRA and CDR2 YSYEKL come from the germline V gene. This CDR3 is CASSQGQDPQGYEQYF. The CDR3 DNA is TGCGCCAGCAGCCAAGGACAGGACCCGCAGGGGTACGAGCAGTACTTC.

The DNA for the CDR3 is TGTGCCAGCTCATCAGAATTACTAGCGGGGACCTACCCTTTCACAGATACGCAGTATTTT. It specifies CASSSELLAGTYPFTDTQYF. The chain combines TRBV18 with TRBJ2-3, with 10 nucleotides matching TRBD2. V trimming: 5 bases; J trimming: 2 bases; junction bases outside the gene matches: 19. The CDR3 consists of 20 residues. Germline V CDR1 and CDR2: KGHSH, LQKENI.

The CDR3 sequence is CASSPGDSNQPQHF. The DNA of the CDR3 is TGCGCCAGCAGCCCGGGGGATAGCAATCAGCCCCAGCATTTT. J is TRBJ1-5 and V is TRBV5-1, with D perhaps TRBD1 (5 bases). V was cut by 4 bases and J by 0 bases, with 8 bases left in between. The CDR3 contains 14 residues. From germline, CDR1 is SGHRS and CDR2 YFSETQ.

The gene calls are TRBV4-1 and TRBJ1-1, with TRBD1 as a possible D gene (6 bases). Germline CDR1 reads MGHRA; CDR2 reads YSYEKL. CDR3 length equals 14 residues. Between the trimmed V and J ends, which lost 8 bases and 5 bases, there was a span of 18 bases. The CDR3 loop reads CASAGPLRGTEAFF. The CDR3 region has the DNA TGCGCCAGCGCCGGGCCTCTGAGGGGGACTGAAGCTTTCTTT.

The chain has TRBV30 and TRBJ2-7; a possible D gene is TRBD2 (6 bases). Trimming pared 7 bases from V and 6 bases from J, leaving 25 bases between. The CDR3 has 15 amino acids. In germline, CDR1 is GTSNPN, CDR2 SVGIG (reference sequence). CDR3: CALTPPGLAKFEQYF. As DNA, the CDR3 is TGTGCCTTAACACCTCCGGGACTGGCTAAGTTCGAGCAGTACTTC. Complete variable domain (other parts from reference TRBV30 and TRBJ2-7): SQTIHQWPATLVQPVGSPLSLECTVEGTSNPNLYWYRQAAGRGLQLLFYSVGIGQISSEVPQNLSASRPQDRQFILSSKKLLLSDSGFYLCALTPPGLAKFEQYFGPGTRLTVT.

The J gene is TRBJ1-1, the V gene TRBV30; 9 nucleotides align to TRBD1. Germline CDR1 reads GTSNPN; CDR2 reads SVGIG (reference sequence). Trimming cost V 1 base and J 4 bases; bases outside gene matches: 4. The CDR3 has 14 amino acids. This CDR3 is CAWSADRGFTEAFF. CDR3 in DNA: TGTGCCTGGAGTGCCGACAGGGGGTTCACTGAAGCTTTCTTT.

This chain links TRBV5-1 with TRBJ1-6, with 9 nucleotides matching TRBD1. CDR3 length equals 15 residues. Germline V gene data show CDR1 as SGHRS and CDR2 as YFSETQ. V lost 0 bases and J lost 9; bases outside the gene matches: 4. The CDR3 nucleotides are TGCGCCAGCAGCTTGGGGACAGGGGTTGGTTCACCCCTCCACTTT. This encodes CASSLGTGVGSPLHF.

The chain is built from TRBV29-1 and TRBJ1-4; TRBD1 is a possible D gene (6 bases). V lost 2 bases and J lost 6, with 10 bases in between. CDR1 is SQVTM, CDR2 ANQGSEA, per germline. The CDR3 has 13 amino acids. Written as DNA, the CDR3 is TGCAGCGTTGAATCAGGGGCGGATGAAAAACTGTTTTTT. Protein product: CSVESGADEKLFF.

This sequence joins TRBV19 and TRBJ2-5, with a tentative D call TRBD2 (6 bases). Germline V gene lookup returns CDR1 LNHDA and CDR2 SQIVND (reference sequence). V was trimmed by 4 bases and J by 4 bases, leaving 13 bases between them. This CDR3 comprises 14 residues. The CDR3 region is CASSTPGRLETQYF. CDR3 in DNA: TGTGCCAGTAGTACCCCAGGGAGGTTAGAGACCCAGTACTTC.

J is TRBJ1-3 and V is TRBV28; D call uncertain. Germline V gives CDR1 MDHEN, CDR2 SYDVKM. The CDR3 runs to 16 residues. Trimming stripped 6 bases from V and 0 bases from J, with 15 bases between. CDR3 loop: CASSPGGRGSGNTIYF. CDR3 sequence (DNA): TGTGCCAGCAGCCCTGGCGGCCGGGGCTCTGGAAACACCATATATTTT.

The V and J genes are TRBV6-4 and TRBJ2-1; maybe TRBD1 (5 bases). Germline V gene sequence: CDR1 MRHNA, CDR2 SNTAGT. Deletions cut 0 bases from V and 0 bases from J, with 9 bases between. The CDR3 sequence is 16 residues long. This CDR3 reads CASSDSTDLSYNEQFF. CDR3 bases: TGTGCCAGCAGTGACTCGACAGACCTCTCCTACAATGAGCAGTTCTTC.

The rearrangement uses TRBV6-5 and TRBJ2-7, with 11 bases matching TRBD1. With V trimmed by 6 bases and J by 6 bases, 7 bases remained unmatched. The CDR3 is made up of 14 amino acids. CDR1 is MNHEY and CDR2 is SVGAGI in the germline V gene. The chain's CDR3 is CASSRSGTGGEQYF. For the CDR3, the DNA is TGTGCCAGCAGCCGATCCGGGACAGGGGGCGAGCAGTACTTC.

The J gene is TRBJ2-2, the V gene TRBV5-1; 7 bases align to TRBD1. With 0 bases clipped from V and 5 bases from J, the junction kept 7 bases outside the gene matches. The CDR3 covers 16 residues. Looked up from germline, CDR1 is SGHRS and CDR2 is YFSETQ. The CDR3 sequence is CASSLGDRLSTGELFF. The CDR3 coding sequence is TGCGCCAGCAGCTTGGGGGACAGACTCTCAACCGGGGAGCTGTTTTTT.

The chain recombines TRBV6-1 with TRBJ2-5; TRBD1 agrees at 8 bases. CDR3 length: 13 residues. Trimming removed 6 bases from V and 5 bases from J; junction bases left unmatched: 5. Per the germline V gene, CDR1 is MNHNS and CDR2 is SASEGT. The CDR3 DNA sequence: TGTGCCAGCAGAGGGACAGGCGGGGAGACCCAGTACTTC. It encodes CASRGTGGETQYF.